This T cell receptor (beta chain) was recorded in a study of T cells in Graves' hyperthyroidism and ophthalmopathy. Study-wide findings and caveats: A 13 V-J model separated ophthalmopathy from stable hyperthyroidism.

The CDR3 sequence is 15 residues long. CDR1 SGHTA and CDR2 FQGNSA come from the germline V gene. Trimming removed 0 bases at V and 0 bases at J, with 5 bases between. RNA transcripts served as the template for amplifying TCR beta CDR3 regions. First-round RT-PCR targeting the TCR CDR3 was performed with the HTBI primer set. TCRdb reprocessed the multiplex PCR reads with MiXCR, giving one entry per CDR3 protein. The table includes about 350,000 distinct CDR3 sequences, approximately 13% detected once. A word on this clonotype: Antigen: not known.

The chain carries TRBV7-2 and TRBJ2-2, with D hard to call. The source material was blood. The origin of this receptor is a woman aged 30 to 39 with Graves' hyperthyroidism. This chain's CDR3 is CASSLASPNTGELFF. CDR3 DNA: TGTGCCAGCAGCTTAGCTAGCCCGAACACCGGGGAGCTGTTTTTT. The entire variable domain, with the rest obtained from reference TRBV7-2 and TRBJ2-2, is as follows: GAGVSQSPSNKVTEKGKDVELRCDPISGHTALYWYRQSLGQGLEFLIYFQGNSAPDKSGLPSDRFSAERTGGSVSTLTIQRTQQEDSAVYLCASSLASPNTGELFFGEGSRLTVL.